The entry that follows covers one TCR beta chain sequence. This entry comes from a study of blood T cell repertoires in COVID-19. Study background: Samples taken during acute and convalescent COVID-19 were collected in the United States, Italy and Spain. PBMCs, B-cell-depleted T cells, or T cells were the source of the cDNA or gDNA that made up the material.

Authors' data handling: Reference gene primer amplification in the assay estimated nucleated cell counts. Profiled with immunoSEQ multiplex PCR; TCRdb holds only in-frame clones, not every one. V and J calls and clone size follow that table, whereas D and trimming were derived from the DNA. This table has about 34,000 clones, roughly 90% appearing once. The germline V gene encodes CDR1 KGHSH and CDR2 LQKENI. The V and J ends lost 4 bases and 5 bases, in that order; junction bases with no gene match: 7. The CDR3 loop spans 14 amino acids. The sequenced material came from peripheral blood. This sequence was found in a man aged 55 to 70 with active or convalescent COVID-19. The rearrangement joins TRBV18 to TRBJ2-5, with TRBD2 matching 7 bases. Here the CDR3 reads CASSRRLAGETQYF. CDR3 nucleotide sequence: TGTGCCAGCTCACGCAGACTAGCCGGGGAGACCCAGTACTTC.